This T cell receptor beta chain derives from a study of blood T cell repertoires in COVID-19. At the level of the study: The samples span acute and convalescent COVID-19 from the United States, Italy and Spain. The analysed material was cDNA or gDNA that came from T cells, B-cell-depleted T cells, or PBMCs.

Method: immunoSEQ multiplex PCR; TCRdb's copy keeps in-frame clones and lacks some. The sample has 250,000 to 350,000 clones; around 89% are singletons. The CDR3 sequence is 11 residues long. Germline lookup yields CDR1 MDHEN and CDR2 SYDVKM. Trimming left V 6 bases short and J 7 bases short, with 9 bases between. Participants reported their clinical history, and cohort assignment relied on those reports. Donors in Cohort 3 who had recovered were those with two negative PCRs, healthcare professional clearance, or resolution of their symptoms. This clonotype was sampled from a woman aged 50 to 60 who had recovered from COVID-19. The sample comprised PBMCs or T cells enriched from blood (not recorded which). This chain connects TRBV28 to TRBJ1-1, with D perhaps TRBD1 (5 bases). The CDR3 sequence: CASRLGDEAFF. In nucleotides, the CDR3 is TGTGCCAGCAGGCTAGGGGATGAAGCTTTCTTT.